The 20 T cell receptor beta chains below all came from one sample that was sequenced in a study of brain T cells in children with intractable seizures. Using immunoSEQ multiplex PCR, the repertoire was profiled, and TCRdb retains in-frame clones only, with some absent. This table has approximately 40,000 clones, 80% to 95% appearing once. The material was peripheral blood, obtained at surgery. All receptors come from a girl aged 2-10 years with tuberous sclerosis and intractable seizures.

CDR3 nucleotide sequence: TGCAGCGTTTTAGGGGAGTATGGCTACACCTTC. This translates into CSVLGEYGYTF. The genes are TRBV29-1 and TRBJ1-2, with a tentative D call TRBD1 (5 bases). CDR3 length: 11 residues. Germline CDR1 is SQVTM and CDR2 is ANQGSEA. V was pared by 5 bases and J by 5 bases, with 9 bases between.

The V and J genes are TRBV7-3 and TRBJ2-1; D gene uncertain. Germline V CDR1 and CDR2: SGHTA, FQGTGA. V was clipped by 5 bases and J by 1 base, with 6 bases between them. CDR3 length equals 13 residues. CDR3 sequence reads: CASSQDSYNEQFF. The CDR3 coding sequence is TGTGCCAGCAGCCAAGATTCCTACAATGAGCAGTTCTTC.

The chain joins TRBV6-1 to TRBJ2-7; 8 bases fit TRBD1. Germline V gives CDR1 MNHNS, CDR2 SASEGT. J was trimmed by 1 base and V by 2 bases; bases with no gene match: 4. The CDR3 length is 15 residues. DNA of the CDR3: TGTGCCAGCAGTGAATCTGGGACAGGATCCTACGAGCAGTACTTC. Its protein product is CASSESGTGSYEQYF.

CDR3 DNA: TGTGCCAGCAGTGACCTTAGGCGGGACGGTGAGCAGTTCTTC. Protein sequence: CASSDLRRDGEQFF. This rearrangement joins TRBV5-6 to TRBJ2-1; maybe TRBD2 (6 bases). The V and J ends lost 5 bases and 9 bases respectively, with 18 bases between them. Germline CDR1 and CDR2: SGHDT and YYEEEE. The CDR3 extends over 14 amino acids. Using reference TRBV5-6 and TRBJ2-1 for the parts outside the CDR3, the full variable domain is DAGVTQSPTHLIKTRGQQVTLRCSPKSGHDTVSWYQQALGQGPQFIFQYYEEEERQRGNFPDRFSGHQFPNYSSELNVNALLLGDSALYLCASSDLRRDGEQFFGPGTRLTVL.

In DNA form, the CDR3 reads TGTGCCAGCAGTGAGGTTGGGGACTTTAGCACAGATACGCAGTATTTT. It is translated as CASSEVGDFSTDTQYF. This chain connects TRBV2 to TRBJ2-3; possibly TRBD2 for D (6 bases). Trimming cost V 3 bases and J 0 bases, with 13 bases left between them. Germline CDR1 reads SNHLY; CDR2 reads FYNNEI. The length of the CDR3 is 16 residues.

The chain uses TRBV6-1 and TRBJ1-3, with a tentative D call TRBD1 (6 bases). V shed 3 bases and J shed 0 bases, with 18 bases lying between them. CDR3 length: 18 amino acids. CDR1 and CDR2 (germline): MNHNS, SASEGT. The DNA of the CDR3 is TGTGCCAGCAGTGATTTTTTTTCGGGGGGGGCCTCTGGAAACACCATATATTTT. Translating it yields CASSDFFSGGASGNTIYF.

The gene calls are TRBV7-6 and TRBJ2-4; 7 bases align to TRBD2. With 3 bases clipped from V and 7 bases from J, the junction kept 9 bases outside the gene matches. The CDR3 covers 15 residues. Germline assignment: CDR1 SGHVS and CDR2 FNYEAQ. This chain's CDR3 is CASSLLRESQNIQYF. DNA for the CDR3: TGTGCCAGCAGCTTGCTGCGGGAGTCCCAGAACATTCAGTACTTC. Full variable domain (remainder filled in from reference TRBV7-6 and TRBJ2-4): GAGVSQSPRYKVTKRGQDVALRCDPISGHVSLYWYRQALGQGPEFLTYFNYEAQQDKSGLPNDRFSAERPEGSISTLTIQRTEQRDSAMYRCASSLLRESQNIQYFGAGTRLSVL.

V gene TRBV3-1 (or the pseudogene TRBV3-2) combines with J gene TRBJ2-5; D perhaps matches TRBD1 (5 bases). Germline CDR1 reads LGHDT; CDR2 reads YNNKEL (reference sequence). CDR3 length: 15 residues. The V and J ends lost 0 bases and 2 bases respectively, with 10 bases between them. This CDR3 is CASSQDGQGQETQYF. The CDR3 DNA sequence: TGTGCCAGCAGCCAAGATGGGCAGGGACAAGAGACCCAGTACTTC.

The chain links TRBV19 to TRBJ2-5, with 10 bases matching TRBD2. Germline V CDR1 and CDR2: LNHDA, SQIVND (reference sequence). This CDR3 region has 15 residues. Trimming removed 5 bases from V and 5 bases from J; junction bases left unmatched: 8. The CDR3 sequence is CASSSTLAGWETQYF. DNA of the CDR3: TGTGCCAGTAGTTCGACACTAGCGGGGTGGGAGACCCAGTACTTC. Variable domain in full (rest from reference TRBV19 and TRBJ2-5): DGGITQSPKYLFRKEGQNVTLSCEQNLNHDAMYWYRQDPGQGLRLIYYSQIVNDFQKGDIAEGYSVSREKKESFPLTVTSAQKNPTAFYLCASSSTLAGWETQYFGPGTRLLVL.

The chain joins TRBV12-5 to TRBJ1-1; TRBD1 matches 8 bases. The trim removed 1 base at V and 2 bases at J, leaving 6 bases unmatched. CDR3 length: 16 residues. From germline, CDR1 is LGHNT and CDR2 FRNRAP. CDR3 nucleotide sequence: TGTGCTAGTGGTTTGGGACAGGGGCAAAGAAACACTGAAGCTTTCTTT. The encoded protein is CASGLGQGQRNTEAFF.

This clone has a single count. The V gene is TRBV18, the J gene TRBJ2-1, with unresolved D. The CDR3 consists of 15 residues. Per germline, CDR1 KGHSH and CDR2 LQKENI. V dropped 2 bases and J dropped 2 bases, with 10 bases sitting between them. CDR3 residues: CASSPNLAAYNEQFF. CDR3 in DNA: TGTGCCAGCTCACCAAACTTGGCAGCCTACAATGAGCAGTTCTTC.

J is TRBJ1-2 and V is TRBV11-1; D might be TRBD1 (5 bases). CDR1 is SGHAT and CDR2 is FQDESV in the germline V gene (reference sequence). Trimming cost V 1 base and J 8 bases, with 11 bases left between them. The length of the CDR3 is 13 residues. The chain's CDR3 is CASSLERGRGYTF. Here the CDR3 DNA reads TGTGCCAGCAGCTTAGAGAGGGGCCGCGGCTACACCTTC.

The chain is built from TRBV9 and TRBJ1-1, with D perhaps TRBD1 (5 bases). Germline V CDR1 and CDR2: SGDLS, YYNGEE. V was cut by 0 bases and J by 5 bases, with 20 bases left in between. The CDR3 sequence is 17 residues long. CDR3 nucleotide sequence: TGTGCCAGCAGCGTAGAGGCTCAGGTTGGGGGAAGGACTGAAGCTTTCTTT. Encoded protein: CASSVEAQVGGRTEAFF.

This rearrangement joins TRBV6-5 to TRBJ2-5; perhaps D is TRBD1 or TRBD2 (5 bases each). Trimming shortened V by 9 bases and J by 4 bases, and 18 bases separated the two germline ends. This CDR3 comprises 14 residues. Germline V gene sequence: CDR1 MNHEY, CDR2 SVGAGI. The DNA of the CDR3 is TGTGCCAGTAGACTACGGGGCGGCGGAGAGACCCAGTACTTC. Translated: CASRLRGGGETQYF.

The J gene is TRBJ1-2, the V gene TRBV6-5; D is perhaps TRBD1 (5 bases). Germline assignment: CDR1 MNHEY and CDR2 SVGAGI. V dropped 5 bases and J dropped 4 bases, with 14 bases sitting between them. The CDR3 spans 14 residues. The CDR3 here is CASSQGLDIYGYTF. The DNA of the CDR3 is TGTGCCAGCAGTCAGGGACTTGACATCTATGGCTACACCTTC.

The chain is built from TRBV18 and TRBJ2-5; a weak D match, TRBD1 (5 bases). The CDR3 covers 14 residues. CDR1 KGHSH and CDR2 LQKENI come from the germline V gene. Trimming removed 1 base from V and 2 bases from J, with 8 bases in between. In DNA form, the CDR3 reads TGTGCCAGCTCACCACAGGGGAAACAAGAGACCCAGTACTTC. Its translation: CASSPQGKQETQYF.

The genes are TRBV25-1 and TRBJ2-5; no definite D call. Trimming pared 3 bases from V and 8 bases from J, leaving 10 bases between. Germline-derived CDR1 and CDR2 are MGHDK and SYGVNS. This CDR3 has 12 amino acids. CDR3 DNA: TGTGCCAGCAGTGAGCCCATTGCCACCCAGTACTTC. Residues: CASSEPIATQYF.

CDR3 in amino acids: CAWSELATPLHF. CDR3 coding DNA: TGTGCCTGGAGCGAACTGGCTACACCCCTCCACTTT. The gene calls are TRBV30 and TRBJ1-6; D is uncertain. There are 12 residues in the CDR3. The ends were cut back, 3 bases at V and 11 bases at J, with 11 bases in the middle. Germline V CDR1 and CDR2: GTSNPN, SVGIG (reference sequence).

The rearrangement uses TRBV7-8 and TRBJ1-2; a possible D gene is TRBD1 (6 bases). The CDR3 runs 16 residues. V was trimmed by 2 bases and J by 2 bases, leaving 15 bases between them. Per germline, CDR1 SGHVS and CDR2 FQNEAQ. CDR3 region: CASSLSSPGQNYGYTF. As DNA, the CDR3 is TGTGCCAGCAGCTTAAGTTCCCCCGGACAGAACTATGGCTACACCTTC.

The chain uses TRBV29-1 and TRBJ1-4; no definite D call. From germline, CDR1 is SQVTM and CDR2 ANQGSEA. V was trimmed by 4 bases and J by 5 bases, leaving 14 bases between them. This CDR3 is built from 14 residues. CDR3 protein: CSVVSGKPNEKLFF. The CDR3 nucleotides are TGCAGCGTTGTTTCGGGCAAACCGAATGAAAAACTGTTTTTT.